Shown below are 15 T cell receptor beta chains from a single sample sequenced in a study of shared clonotypes between healthy human individuals. The method was immunoSEQ multiplex PCR; TCRdb's version includes in-frame clones alone and lacks a portion of them. The repertoire holds some 1.4 million clones, with roughly 96% as singletons. The source material was naive CD4+ T cells sorted from blood. Sample subset: CD45RA+ positively selected. The receptors were gathered from a man aged 25 to 40 in good health.

The chain has TRBV11-3 and TRBJ2-7, with D tentatively TRBD2 (5 bases). Germline-derived CDR1 and CDR2 are SGHNT and YENEEA. The germline V and J ends were trimmed by 7 bases and 1 base, with 29 bases remaining between them. There are 19 residues in the CDR3. The DNA for the CDR3 is TGTGCCAGCAACCCGTCGACTCCAACGGGTCGGGGTGGGTCCTACGAGCAGTACTTC. This codes for CASNPSTPTGRGGSYEQYF. Based on the CDR3 plus reference TRBV11-3 and TRBJ2-7, the full variable domain is EAGVVQSPRYKIIEKKQPVAFWCNPISGHNTLYWYLQNLGQGPELLIRYENEEAVDDSQLPKDRFSAERLKGVDSTLKIQPAELGDSAVYLCASNPSTPTGRGGSYEQYFGPGTRLTVT.

The V call is TRBV27, the J call TRBJ2-7, with 8 bases lining up with TRBD2. V dropped 8 bases and J dropped 1; count of bases not matched to a gene: 13. The CDR3 spans 16 residues. The V gene's germline CDR1 is MNHEY and CDR2 SMNVEV (reference sequence). The CDR3 loop is CASSKPSGSRSYEQYF. The CDR3 region has the DNA TGTGCCAGCTCCAAGCCGAGCGGGAGTCGTTCCTACGAGCAGTACTTC.

The chain has TRBV7-8 and TRBJ2-2, with 7 bases that match TRBD1. There are 16 residues in the CDR3. With 2 bases clipped from V and 0 bases from J, the junction kept 3 bases outside the gene matches. CDR1 and CDR2 (germline): SGHVS, FQNEAQ. The CDR3 reads CASSLSRGPNTGELFF. CDR3 DNA: TGTGCCAGCAGCTTATCAAGGGGGCCGAACACCGGGGAGCTGTTTTTT.

This chain joins TRBV7-2 and TRBJ1-2, with a weak D call TRBD1 (6 bases). The V end was cut by 1 base, the J end by 0 bases, with 18 bases between. This CDR3 region has 18 residues. Germline-derived CDR1 and CDR2 are SGHTA and FQGNSA. The CDR3 sequence: CASSLGDTGIHPNYGYTF. CDR3 nucleotides: TGTGCCAGCAGCTTAGGCGACACAGGGATACATCCTAACTATGGCTACACCTTC.

The rearrangement links TRBV19 to TRBJ2-2; D unclear. Germline V CDR1 and CDR2: LNHDA, SQIVND (reference sequence). Trimming removed 4 bases from V and 4 bases from J, with 13 bases in between. The CDR3 runs to 15 residues. The CDR3 sequence: CASSKVFLPTGELFF. The CDR3 bases are TGTGCCAGTAGTAAAGTGTTCCTCCCCACCGGGGAGCTGTTTTTT.

The CDR3 here is CASSYTGGKNTGELFF. The CDR3 nucleotides are TGTGCCAGCAGCTATACAGGGGGGAAGAACACCGGGGAGCTGTTTTTT. The gene calls are TRBV5-4 and TRBJ2-2, with 8 bases fitting TRBD1. The junction had 5 bases not matched to a gene; V was cut back by 3 bases and J by 1 base. The CDR3 runs to 16 residues. Germline assignment: CDR1 SGHNT and CDR2 YYREEE (reference sequence).

This rearrangement joins TRBV10-2 to TRBJ2-1; D possibly corresponds to TRBD1 (6 bases). The CDR3 covers 15 residues. Germline CDR1 reads WSHSY; CDR2 reads SAAADI. Trimming took off 3 bases at V and 6 bases at J, with 15 bases between the two ends. The CDR3 protein is CASSDLERGSNEQFF. DNA for the CDR3: TGCGCCAGCAGTGACCTCGAGAGGGGGTCCAATGAGCAGTTCTTC.

J is TRBJ2-7 and V is TRBV1. TRBV1 is termed a pseudogene. The CDR3 runs to 15 residues. CDR3 DNA sequence: TGCACCAGCAGCCGAGACAGAGTTTTCTCCTACGAGCAGTACTTC. Its translation: CTSSRDRVFSYEQYF.

This chain joins TRBV5-5 and TRBJ1-4, with D perhaps matching TRBD1 (6 bases). The V and J ends lost 5 bases and 0 bases respectively, with 11 bases between them. This CDR3 spans 15 amino acids. CDR1 is SGHKS, CDR2 YYEKEE, per germline (reference sequence). CDR3 in amino acids: CASRRDTATNEKLFF. The CDR3 DNA sequence: TGTGCCAGCAGGCGGGACACCGCAACTAATGAAAAACTGTTTTTT. Filled out from reference TRBV5-5 and TRBJ1-4, the complete variable domain reads DAGVTQSPTHLIKTRGQQVTLRCSPISGHKSVSWYQQVLGQGPQFIFQYYEKEERGRGNFPDRFSARQFPNYSSELNVNALLLGDSALYLCASRRDTATNEKLFFGSGTQLSVL.

The chain uses TRBV5-6 and TRBJ1-3; unclear D gene. The CDR3 has 16 residues. Per germline, CDR1 SGHDT and CDR2 YYEEEE. V was shortened by 0 bases and J by 0 bases, with 10 bases between the two germline ends. The CDR3 is CASSLGRTLSGNTIYF. The CDR3, as DNA: TGTGCCAGCAGCTTGGGAAGAACGCTCTCTGGAAACACCATATATTTT.

The chain joins TRBV5-1 to TRBJ2-3; possibly TRBD1 for D (7 bases). The CDR3 has 18 amino acids. V lost 1 base to trimming and J lost 1 base, with 19 bases between them. Germline CDR1 SGHRS, CDR2 YFSETQ. The CDR3 loop reads CASSLSPQGGRGTDTQYF. Here the CDR3 DNA reads TGCGCCAGCAGCTTGTCCCCCCAGGGGGGCAGGGGCACAGATACGCAGTATTTT.

The rearrangement links TRBV19 to TRBJ1-2; possibly TRBD1 for D (6 bases). CDR3 length: 14 amino acids. Trimming pared 5 bases from V and 2 bases from J, leaving 12 bases between. CDR1 LNHDA and CDR2 SQIVND come from the germline V gene (reference sequence). CDR3 bases: TGTGCCAGTAGTGCGACAGGTGCCAACTATGGCTACACCTTC. Translating gives CASSATGANYGYTF.

The chain couples TRBV25-1 to TRBJ2-3; 8 nucleotides agree with TRBD2. Trimming cost V 6 bases and J 4 bases; bases outside gene matches: 6. The length of the CDR3 is 14 residues. Germline V gives CDR1 MGHDK, CDR2 SYGVNS. The CDR3 sequence is CASRASGRADTQYF. In DNA, the CDR3 is TGTGCCAGCAGAGCAAGCGGGAGAGCAGATACGCAGTATTTT. Using reference TRBV25-1 and TRBJ2-3 for the parts outside the CDR3, the full variable domain is EADIYQTPRYLVIGTGKKITLECSQTMGHDKMYWYQQDPGMELHLIHYSYGVNSTEKGDLSSESTVSRIRTEHFPLTLESARPSHTSQYLCASRASGRADTQYFGPGTRLTVL.

The CDR3 nucleotides read TGTGCCAGCAGCACCCCCTCGGGGTTTGCCCACAATGAGCAGTTCTTC. This translates into CASSTPSGFAHNEQFF. The V gene is TRBV27, the J gene TRBJ2-1, with a possible D match to TRBD2 (5 bases). The CDR3 consists of 16 residues. Trimming took off 6 bases at V and 5 bases at J, with 20 bases between the two ends. CDR1 is MNHEY, CDR2 SMNVEV, per germline (reference sequence).

This clone came up once. Other DNA sequences in the sample encode the same CDR3. This chain joins TRBV20-1 and TRBJ2-5; D not resolved. Between the trimmed V and J ends, which lost 6 bases and 4 bases, there was a span of 6 bases. CDR3 length: 10 residues. From germline, CDR1 is DFQATT and CDR2 SNEGSKA (reference sequence). The chain's CDR3 is CSARRETQYF. In DNA, the CDR3 is TGCAGTGCCCGCCGAGAGACCCAGTACTTC.